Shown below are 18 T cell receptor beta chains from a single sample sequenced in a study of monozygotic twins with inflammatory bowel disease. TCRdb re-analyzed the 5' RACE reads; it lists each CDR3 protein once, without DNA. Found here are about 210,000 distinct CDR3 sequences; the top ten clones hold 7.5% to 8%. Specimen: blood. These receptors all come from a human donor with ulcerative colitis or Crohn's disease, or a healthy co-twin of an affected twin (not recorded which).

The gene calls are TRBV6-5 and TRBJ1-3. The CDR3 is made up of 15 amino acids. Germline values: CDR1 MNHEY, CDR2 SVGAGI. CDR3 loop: CASSYSGHSGNTIYF.

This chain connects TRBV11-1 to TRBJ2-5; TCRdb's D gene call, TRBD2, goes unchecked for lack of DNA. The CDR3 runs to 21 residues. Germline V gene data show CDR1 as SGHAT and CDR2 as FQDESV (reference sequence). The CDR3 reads CASSFLTPALAGGRGQETQYF. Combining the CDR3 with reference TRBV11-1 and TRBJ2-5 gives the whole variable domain EAEVAQSPRYKITEKSQAVAFWCDPISGHATLYWYRQILGQGPELLVQFQDESVVDDSQLPKDRFSAERLKGVDSTLKIQPAELGDSAMYLCASSFLTPALAGGRGQETQYFGPGTRLLVL.

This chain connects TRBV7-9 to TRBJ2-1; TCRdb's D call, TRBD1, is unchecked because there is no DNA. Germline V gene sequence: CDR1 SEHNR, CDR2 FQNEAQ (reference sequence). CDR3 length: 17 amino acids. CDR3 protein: CASSLAVATGVYDEQFF.

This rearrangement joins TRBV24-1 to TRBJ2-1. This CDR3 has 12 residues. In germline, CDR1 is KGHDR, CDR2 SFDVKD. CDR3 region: CATSAGSNEQFF.

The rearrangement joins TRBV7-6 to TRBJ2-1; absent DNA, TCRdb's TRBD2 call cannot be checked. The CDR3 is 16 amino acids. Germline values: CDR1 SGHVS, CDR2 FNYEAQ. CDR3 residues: CASSLVASGSDNEQFF.

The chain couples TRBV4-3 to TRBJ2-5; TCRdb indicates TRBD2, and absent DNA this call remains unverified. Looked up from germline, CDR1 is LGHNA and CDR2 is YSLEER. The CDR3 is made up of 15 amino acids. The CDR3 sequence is CASSQEGPGGETQYF.

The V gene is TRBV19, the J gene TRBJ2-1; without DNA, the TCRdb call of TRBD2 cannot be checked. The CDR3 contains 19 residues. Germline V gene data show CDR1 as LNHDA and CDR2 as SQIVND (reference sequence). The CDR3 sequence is CASSIPGLAGGPPYNEQFF.

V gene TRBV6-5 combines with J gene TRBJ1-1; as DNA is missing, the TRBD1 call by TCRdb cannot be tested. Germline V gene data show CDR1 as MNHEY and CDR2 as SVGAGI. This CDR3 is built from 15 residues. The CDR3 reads CASSYSPGGDTEAFF.

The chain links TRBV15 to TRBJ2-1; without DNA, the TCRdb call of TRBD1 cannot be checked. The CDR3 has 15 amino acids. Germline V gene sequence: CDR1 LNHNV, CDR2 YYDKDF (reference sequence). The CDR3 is CATSRDGGQYNEQFF.

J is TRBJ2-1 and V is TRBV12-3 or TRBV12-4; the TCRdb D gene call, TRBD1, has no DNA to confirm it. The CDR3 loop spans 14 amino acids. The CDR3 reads CASRAGTDRNEQFF.

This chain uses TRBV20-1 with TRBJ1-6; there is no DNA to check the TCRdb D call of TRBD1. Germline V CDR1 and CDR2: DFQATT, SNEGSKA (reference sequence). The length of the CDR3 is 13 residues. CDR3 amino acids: CSAWDPYNSPLHF.

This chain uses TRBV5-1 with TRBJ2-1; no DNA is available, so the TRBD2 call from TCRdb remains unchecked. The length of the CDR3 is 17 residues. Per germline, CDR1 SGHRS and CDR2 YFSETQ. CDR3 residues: CASSLWTSGGSQGKQFF.

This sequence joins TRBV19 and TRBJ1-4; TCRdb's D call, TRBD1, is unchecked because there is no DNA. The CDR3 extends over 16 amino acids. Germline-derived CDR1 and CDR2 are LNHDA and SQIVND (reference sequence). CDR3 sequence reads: CASSTVLGTGYAKLFF.

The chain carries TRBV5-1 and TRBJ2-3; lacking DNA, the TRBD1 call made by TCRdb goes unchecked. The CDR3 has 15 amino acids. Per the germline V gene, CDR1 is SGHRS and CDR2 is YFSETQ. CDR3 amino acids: CASSLGTARGDTQYF.

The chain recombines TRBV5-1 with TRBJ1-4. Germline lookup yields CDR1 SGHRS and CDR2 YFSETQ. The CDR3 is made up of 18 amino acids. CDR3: CASSLVRASEATNEKLFF.

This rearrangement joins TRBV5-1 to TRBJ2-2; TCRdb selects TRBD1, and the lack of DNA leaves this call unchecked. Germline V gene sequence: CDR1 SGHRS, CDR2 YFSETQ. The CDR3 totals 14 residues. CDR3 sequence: CASSVQSGTGELFF.

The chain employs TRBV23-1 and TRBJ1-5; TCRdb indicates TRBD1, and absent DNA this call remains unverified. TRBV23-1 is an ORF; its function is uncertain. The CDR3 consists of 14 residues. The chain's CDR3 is CASSRDREHQPQHF.

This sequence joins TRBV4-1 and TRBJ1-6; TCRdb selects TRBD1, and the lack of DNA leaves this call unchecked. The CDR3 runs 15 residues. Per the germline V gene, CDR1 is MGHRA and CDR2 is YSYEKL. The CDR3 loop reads CASSQVKVPPSPLHF.